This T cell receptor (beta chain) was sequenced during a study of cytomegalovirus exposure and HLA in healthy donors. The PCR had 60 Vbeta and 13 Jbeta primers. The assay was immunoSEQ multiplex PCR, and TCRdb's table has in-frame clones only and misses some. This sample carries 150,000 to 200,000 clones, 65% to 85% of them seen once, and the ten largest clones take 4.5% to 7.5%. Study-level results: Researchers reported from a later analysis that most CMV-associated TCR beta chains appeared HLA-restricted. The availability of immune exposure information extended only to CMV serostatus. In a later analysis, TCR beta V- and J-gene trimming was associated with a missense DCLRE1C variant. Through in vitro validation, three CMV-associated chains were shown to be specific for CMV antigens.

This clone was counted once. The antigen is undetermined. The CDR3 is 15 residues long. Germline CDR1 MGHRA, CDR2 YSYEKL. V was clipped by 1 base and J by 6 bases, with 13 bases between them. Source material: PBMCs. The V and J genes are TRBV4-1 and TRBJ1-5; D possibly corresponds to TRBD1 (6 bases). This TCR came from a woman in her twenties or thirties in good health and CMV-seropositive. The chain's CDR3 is CASSQGNRVSQPQHF. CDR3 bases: TGCGCCAGCAGCCAAGGTAACAGGGTCAGTCAGCCCCAGCATTTT.